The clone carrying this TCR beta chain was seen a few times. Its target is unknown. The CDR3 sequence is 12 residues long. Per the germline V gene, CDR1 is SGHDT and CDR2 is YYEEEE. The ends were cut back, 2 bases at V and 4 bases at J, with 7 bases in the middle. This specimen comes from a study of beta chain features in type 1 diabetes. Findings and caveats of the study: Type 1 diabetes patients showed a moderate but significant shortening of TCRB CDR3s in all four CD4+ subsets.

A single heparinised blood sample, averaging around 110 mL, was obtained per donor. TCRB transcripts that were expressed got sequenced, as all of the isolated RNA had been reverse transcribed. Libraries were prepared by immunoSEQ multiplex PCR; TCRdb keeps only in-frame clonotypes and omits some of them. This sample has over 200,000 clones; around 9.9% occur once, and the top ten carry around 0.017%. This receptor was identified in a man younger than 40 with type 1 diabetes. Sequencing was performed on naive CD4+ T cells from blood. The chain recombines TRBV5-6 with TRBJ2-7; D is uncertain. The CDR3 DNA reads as TGTGCCAGCAGCTTCTTCGGGTACGAGCAGTACTTC. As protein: CASSFFGYEQYF.